This T cell receptor (beta chain) was captured by sequencing in a study of lymphopenia after photon versus proton radiotherapy. Study-level points and caveats: Survival link was tested only in deceased patients; proton benefit remains a possibility. Under photons, naive T cells and diversity fell while effector/memory populations rose. In patients who died, overall survival fell as post-nadir TCR diversity dropped more.

On this clone: As yet, its antigen is unknown.

Method: immunoSEQ multiplex PCR; TCRdb's copy keeps in-frame clones and lacks some. Of around 19,000 clones listed, 92% are singletons. The sequences come from peripheral blood, collected from a patient treated with photon-based radiotherapy. The receptor comes from a woman in her forties with cholangiocarcinoma.

The DNA for the CDR3 is TGTGCCAGCAGTTACGAGACAGTACCCTACGAGCAGTACTTC. As protein: CASSYETVPYEQYF. The rearrangement links TRBV6-6 to TRBJ2-7; D is perhaps TRBD1 (5 bases). This CDR3 contains 14 residues. The ends were cut back, 2 bases at V and 2 bases at J, with 10 bases in the middle. CDR1 MNHNY and CDR2 SVGAGI come from the germline V gene (reference sequence).